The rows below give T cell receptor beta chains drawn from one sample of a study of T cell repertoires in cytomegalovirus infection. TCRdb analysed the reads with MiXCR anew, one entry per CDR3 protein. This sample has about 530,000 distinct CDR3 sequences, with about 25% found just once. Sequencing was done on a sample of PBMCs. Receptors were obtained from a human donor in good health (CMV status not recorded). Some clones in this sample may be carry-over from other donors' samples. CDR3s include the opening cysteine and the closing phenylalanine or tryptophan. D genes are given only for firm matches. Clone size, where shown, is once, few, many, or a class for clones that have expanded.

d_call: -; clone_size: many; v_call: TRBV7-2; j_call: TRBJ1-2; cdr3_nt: TGTGCCAGCAGCCCGGCCCCGCCGGGCTACACCTTC; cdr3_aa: CASSPAPPGYTF
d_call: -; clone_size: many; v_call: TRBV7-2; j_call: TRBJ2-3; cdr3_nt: TGTGCCAGCAGCCGAACTAGCCCCCCAGATACGCAGTATTTT; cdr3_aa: CASSRTSPPDTQYF
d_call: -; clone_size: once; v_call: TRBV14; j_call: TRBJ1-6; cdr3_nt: TGTGCCAGCAGCCAAACCTTCGGCTATAATTCACCCCTCCACTTT; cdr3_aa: CASSQTFGYNSPLHF
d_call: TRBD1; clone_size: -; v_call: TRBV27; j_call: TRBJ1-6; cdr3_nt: TGTGCCAGCACCGACAGGGGTTATAATTCACCCCTCCACTTT; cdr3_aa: CASTDRGYNSPLHF
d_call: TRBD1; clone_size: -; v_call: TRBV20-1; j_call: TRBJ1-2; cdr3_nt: TGCAGTGCTAGGGACAGGGTGGCTAAAGGCTATGGCTACACCTTC; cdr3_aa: CSARDRVAKGYGYTF
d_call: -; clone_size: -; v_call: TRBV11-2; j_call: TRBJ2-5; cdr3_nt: TGTGCCAGCAGCTCCGGGGCCCGGGAGACCCAGTACTTC; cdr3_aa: CASSSGARETQYF
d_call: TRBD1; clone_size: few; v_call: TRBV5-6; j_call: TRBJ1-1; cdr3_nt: TGTGCCAGCAGCCGTATTCCGGGACAGGGAAACACTGAAGCTTTCTTT; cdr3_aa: CASSRIPGQGNTEAFF
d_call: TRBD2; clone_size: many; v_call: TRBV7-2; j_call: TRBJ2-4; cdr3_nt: TGTGCCAGTGGACTAGCGGGACCCGCCGGTGACATTCAGTACTTC; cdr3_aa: CASGLAGPAGDIQYF
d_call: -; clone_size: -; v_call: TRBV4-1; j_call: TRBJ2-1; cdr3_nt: TGCGCCAGCAGCCAAGATTTATTATTTTCGCGGGATCCTTACTACAATGAGCAGTTCTTC; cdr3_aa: CASSQDLLFSRDPYYNEQFF
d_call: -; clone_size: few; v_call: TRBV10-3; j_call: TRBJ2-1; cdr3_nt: TGTGCCATCAGTGAGTTCCGGGGTTATCCCTACAATGAGCAGTTCTTC; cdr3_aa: CAISEFRGYPYNEQFF
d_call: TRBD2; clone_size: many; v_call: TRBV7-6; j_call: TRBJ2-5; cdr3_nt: TGTGCCAGCAGCTTAAATACTGGGGACTACACCCTCGAAGAGACCCAGTACTTC; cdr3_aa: CASSLNTGDYTLEETQYF
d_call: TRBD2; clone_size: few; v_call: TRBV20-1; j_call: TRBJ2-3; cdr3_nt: TGCAGTGCTAGAGCTCAGGCGGGAGGGCCAGATACGCAGTATTTT; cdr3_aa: CSARAQAGGPDTQYF
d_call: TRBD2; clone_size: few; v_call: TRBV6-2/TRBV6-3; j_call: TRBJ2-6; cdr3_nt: TGTGCCAGCAACTTCCTCGGACTAGCGGGAGCAGCTGCTGGGGCCAACGTCCTGACTTTC; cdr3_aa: CASNFLGLAGAAAGANVLTF
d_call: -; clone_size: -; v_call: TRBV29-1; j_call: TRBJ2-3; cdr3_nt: TGCAGCGTTGAAGAACGAGATACGCAGTATTTT; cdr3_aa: CSVEERDTQYF
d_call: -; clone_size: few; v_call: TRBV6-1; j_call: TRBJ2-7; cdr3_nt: TGTGCCAGCACCCCCGGGACCCTCTACGAGCAGTACTTC; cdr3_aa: CASTPGTLYEQYF
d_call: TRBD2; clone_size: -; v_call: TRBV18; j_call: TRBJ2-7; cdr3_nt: TGTGCCAGCTCCCCCCAGTGGGGAGGGATGTACGAGCAGTACTTC; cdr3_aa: CASSPQWGGMYEQYF
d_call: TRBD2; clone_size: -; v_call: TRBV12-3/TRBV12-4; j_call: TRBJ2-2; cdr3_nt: TGTGCCAGCAGTTTAGCGGGGGGGGCCGGGGAGCTGTTTTTT; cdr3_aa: CASSLAGGAGELFF
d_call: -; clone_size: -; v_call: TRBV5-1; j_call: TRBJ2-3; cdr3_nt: TGCGCCAGCAGCTTGCATACAGATACGCAGTATTTT; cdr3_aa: CASSLHTDTQYF
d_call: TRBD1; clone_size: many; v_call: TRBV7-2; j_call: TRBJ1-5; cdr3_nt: TGTGCCAGCAGACGGACAGGGGGCGATCAGCCCCAGCATTTT; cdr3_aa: CASRRTGGDQPQHF
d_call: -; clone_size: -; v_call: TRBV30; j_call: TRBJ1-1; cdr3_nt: TGTGCCTGGATGAGGGGCACGAACACTGAAGCTTTCTTT; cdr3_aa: CAWMRGTNTEAFF
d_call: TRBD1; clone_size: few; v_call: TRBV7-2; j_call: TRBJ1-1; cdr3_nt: TGTGCCAGCAGCCCAGACAGGGGGGTACTAAACACTGAAGCTTTCTTT; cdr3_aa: CASSPDRGVLNTEAFF
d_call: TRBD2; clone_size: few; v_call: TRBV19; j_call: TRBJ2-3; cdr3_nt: TGTGCCAGTAGAGACACTAGCGGGCGCGCAGATACGCAGTATTTT; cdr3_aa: CASRDTSGRADTQYF
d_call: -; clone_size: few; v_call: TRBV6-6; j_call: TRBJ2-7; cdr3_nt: TGTGCCAGCACGCGGGACACTCTATACGAGCAGTACTTC; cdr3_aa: CASTRDTLYEQYF
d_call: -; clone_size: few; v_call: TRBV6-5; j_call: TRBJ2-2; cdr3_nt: TGTGCCAGCAGAAGAGGGCCGGCGGGGGAGCTGTTTTTT; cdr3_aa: CASRRGPAGELFF
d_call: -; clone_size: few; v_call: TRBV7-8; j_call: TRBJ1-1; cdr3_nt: TGTGCCAGCAGCCCCAAGCCCTACGGGGGGGCCGACACTGAAGCTTTCTTT; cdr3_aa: CASSPKPYGGADTEAFF
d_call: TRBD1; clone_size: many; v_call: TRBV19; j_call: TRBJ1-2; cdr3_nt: TGTGCCAGTAGTATCGGGGACAGAAGCCCTAACTATGGCTACACCTTC; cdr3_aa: CASSIGDRSPNYGYTF
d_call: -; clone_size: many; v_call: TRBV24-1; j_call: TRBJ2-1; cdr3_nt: TGTGCCACCAGTGGGAAGGGGTACAATGAGCAGTTCTTC; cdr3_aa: CATSGKGYNEQFF
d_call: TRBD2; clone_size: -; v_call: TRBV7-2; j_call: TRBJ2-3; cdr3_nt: TGTGCCAGCAGCTTACGAGCGGGAGGGTGGACAGATACGCAGTATTTT; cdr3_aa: CASSLRAGGWTDTQYF
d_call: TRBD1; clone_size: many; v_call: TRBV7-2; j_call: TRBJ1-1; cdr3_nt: TGTGCCAGCAGCTTAGGACAGGGGACTCCTGAAGCTTTCTTT; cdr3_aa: CASSLGQGTPEAFF
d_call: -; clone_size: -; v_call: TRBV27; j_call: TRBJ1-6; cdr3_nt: TGTGCCAGCAGTCACACTCTCAGGGAGGGGTATTCACCCCTCCACTTT; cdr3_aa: CASSHTLREGYSPLHF
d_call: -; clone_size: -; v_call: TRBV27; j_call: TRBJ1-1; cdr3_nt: TGTGCCAGCAGTTCTGCACTGAACACTGAAGCTTTCTTT; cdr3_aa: CASSSALNTEAFF
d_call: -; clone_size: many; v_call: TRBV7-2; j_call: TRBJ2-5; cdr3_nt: TGTGCCAGCAGCCGAAGGGGGGATCAAGAGACCCAGTACTTC; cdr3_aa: CASSRRGDQETQYF
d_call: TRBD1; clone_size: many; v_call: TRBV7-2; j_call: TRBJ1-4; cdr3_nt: TGTGCCAGCAGCTCCACAGGGGGACGAAATGAAAAACTGTTTTTT; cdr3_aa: CASSSTGGRNEKLFF
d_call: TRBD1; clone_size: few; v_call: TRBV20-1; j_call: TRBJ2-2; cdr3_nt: TGCAGTGTCCCGGGACAGGGTAGGACCGGGGAGCTGTTTTTT; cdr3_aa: CSVPGQGRTGELFF